Only a few counts were recorded for the clone carrying this T cell receptor (beta chain). These data originate in a study of low-dose radiotherapy and immunotherapy resistance in tumors. For the study at large: The treatment that patients received was intravenous nivolumab 240 mg every two weeks plus ipilimumab 1 mg/kg every six weeks.

First-strand cDNA relied on TRAV- and TRBV-specific primers spanning alpha and beta chains. Over 20 PCR cycles, TCRs were amplified from a constant-region primer and V-primer adapter. TCRdb redid the calling of the reads with MiXCR, one entry per CDR3 protein. This sample has around 6,000 distinct CDR3 sequences, with 60% to 75% found just once. Trimming cost V 1 base and J 6 bases; bases outside gene matches: 3. The germline V gene has CDR1 MDHEN and CDR2 SYDVKM. The CDR3 length is 14 residues. The study gave donors nivolumab, ipilimumab, aspirin, low-dose cyclophosphamide and low-dose radiotherapy. The receptor comes from a human donor with advanced metastatic prostate, ovarian, gallbladder or colorectal cancer (not recorded which). This table probably holds off-target reads from a library built for another chain. The J gene is TRBJ2-1, the V gene TRBV28; 7 nucleotides match TRBD1. In nucleotides, the CDR3 is TGTGCCAGCAGTTTATACGGACAGGTCAATGAGCAGTTCTTC. This translates into CASSLYGQVNEQFF.